This T cell receptor (beta chain) is from a study of shared clonotypes between healthy human individuals. CDR1 LNHDA and CDR2 SQIVND come from the germline V gene (reference sequence). The CDR3 consists of 14 residues. V dropped 6 bases and J dropped 8; count of bases not matched to a gene: 7. As processed by the authors: ImmunoSEQ sequences covered only the junction and lacked quality scores; filtering therefore differed. Generated by immunoSEQ multiplex PCR, the TCRdb table keeps only in-frame clones and is missing some. The V and J calls and clone size are taken from that table; D and trimming were inferred from the DNA. This sample has under 200,000 clones; 80% to 95% occur once, and the top ten carry about 0.067%. Donors had no recently reported acute infections or vaccinations and were HIV-negative. Overall study findings and caveats: Few donors restricted represented genetic and exposure-history diversity.

Comment on this clone: Its target is unknown.

This TCR was sampled from a woman aged 25 to 45 in good health. Specimen: naive CD4+ T cells sorted from blood. Described subset: CD45RA+ positively selected. The chain uses TRBV19 and TRBJ1-4; 9 nucleotides match TRBD1. CDR3 nucleotide sequence: TGTGCCAGTAGCCTGGACAGGGGAGGGGAAAAACTGTTTTTT. Encoded protein: CASSLDRGGEKLFF. The full variable domain, in which reference TRBV19 and TRBJ1-4 provide the parts outside the CDR3, is DGGITQSPKYLFRKEGQNVTLSCEQNLNHDAMYWYRQDPGQGLRLIYYSQIVNDFQKGDIAEGYSVSREKKESFPLTVTSAQKNPTAFYLCASSLDRGGEKLFFGSGTQLSVL.